This T cell receptor (beta chain) was documented in a study of cytomegalovirus exposure and HLA in healthy donors. In the case of this clone: Antigen specificity is unknown. Additional DNA sequences in this sample encode the identical CDR3.

The PCR contained 60 Vbeta and 13 Jbeta primers. Per the study methods: Some 11 million of the 80 million or so unique TCR beta chains counted in a later analysis were shared. Produced via immunoSEQ multiplex PCR; TCRdb's table is partial and in-frame only. V and J calls and clone size are those listed in that table; D and trimming were worked out from the DNA. The sample holds 150,000 to 200,000 clones; about 70% are singletons and the top ten take 8.5% to 12%. This CDR3 spans 14 amino acids. V lost 3 bases, J lost 0 bases, and 8 bases lay in between. CDR1 is SGHTA, CDR2 FQGTGA, per germline. General study points: HLA restriction was apparent for most CMV-associated TCR beta chains in a later analysis.

The clonotype comes from a man under 40 in good health and CMV-seropositive. What was sequenced was PBMCs. J is TRBJ2-5 and V is TRBV7-3; D remains ambiguous. CDR3 sequence reads: CASSLSGNQETQYF. In DNA, the CDR3 is TGTGCCAGCAGCTTGTCAGGAAACCAAGAGACCCAGTACTTC.